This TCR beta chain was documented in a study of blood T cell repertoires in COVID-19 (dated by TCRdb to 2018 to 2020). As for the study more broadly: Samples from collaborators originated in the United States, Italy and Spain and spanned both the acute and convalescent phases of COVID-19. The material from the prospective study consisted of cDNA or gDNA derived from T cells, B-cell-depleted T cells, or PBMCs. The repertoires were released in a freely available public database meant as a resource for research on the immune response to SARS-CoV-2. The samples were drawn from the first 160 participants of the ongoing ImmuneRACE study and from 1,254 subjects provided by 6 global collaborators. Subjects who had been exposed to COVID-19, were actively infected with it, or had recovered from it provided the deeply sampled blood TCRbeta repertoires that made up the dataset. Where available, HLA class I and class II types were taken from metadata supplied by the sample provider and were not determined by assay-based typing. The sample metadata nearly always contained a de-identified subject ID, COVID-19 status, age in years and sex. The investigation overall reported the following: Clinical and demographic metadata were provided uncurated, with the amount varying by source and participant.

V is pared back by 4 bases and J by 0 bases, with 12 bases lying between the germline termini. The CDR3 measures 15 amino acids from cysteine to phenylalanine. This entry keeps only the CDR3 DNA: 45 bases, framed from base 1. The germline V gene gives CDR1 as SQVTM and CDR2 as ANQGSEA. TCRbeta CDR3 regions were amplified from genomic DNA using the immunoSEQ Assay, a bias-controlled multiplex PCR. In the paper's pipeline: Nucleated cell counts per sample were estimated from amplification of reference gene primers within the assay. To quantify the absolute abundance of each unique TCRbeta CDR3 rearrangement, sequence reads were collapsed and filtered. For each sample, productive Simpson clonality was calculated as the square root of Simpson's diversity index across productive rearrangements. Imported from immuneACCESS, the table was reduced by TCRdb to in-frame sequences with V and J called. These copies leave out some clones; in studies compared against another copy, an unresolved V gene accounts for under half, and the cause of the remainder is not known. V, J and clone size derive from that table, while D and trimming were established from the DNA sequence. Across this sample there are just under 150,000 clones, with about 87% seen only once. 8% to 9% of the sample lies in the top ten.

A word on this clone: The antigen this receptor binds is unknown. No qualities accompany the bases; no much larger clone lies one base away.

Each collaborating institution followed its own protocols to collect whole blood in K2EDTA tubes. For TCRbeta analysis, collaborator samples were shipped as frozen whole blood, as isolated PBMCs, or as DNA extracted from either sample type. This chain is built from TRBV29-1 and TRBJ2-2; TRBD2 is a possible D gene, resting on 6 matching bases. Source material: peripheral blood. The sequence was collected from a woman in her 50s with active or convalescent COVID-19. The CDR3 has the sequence CSVASGPTNTGELFF. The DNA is TGCAGCGTTGCCAGCGGGCCAACGAACACCGGGGAGCTGTTTTTT.